The sequence of this TCR beta chain was determined in a study of blood T cell repertoires in COVID-19. About the research overall: Researchers got acute and convalescent COVID-19 samples from the United States, Italy and Spain. Sources were T cells, B-cell-depleted T cells, or PBMCs; the material itself was cDNA or gDNA.

Original methodology: Amplification with reference gene primers provided the estimates of nucleated cell counts. The table came from immunoSEQ multiplex PCR; TCRdb's copy has only in-frame clones and leaves some out. V and J calls and clone size follow that table, whereas D and trimming were derived from the DNA. The repertoire has 250,000 to 350,000 clones, around 85% of them found once; the top ten carry 2.1%. The V end lost 6 bases, the J end lost 1 base, and 18 bases lay between the germline ends. CDR3 length equals 15 residues. CDR1 and CDR2 (germline): SQVTM, ANQGSEA. The specimen sequenced was peripheral blood. The origin of this receptor is a woman under 40 who had recovered from COVID-19. This chain joins TRBV29-1 and TRBJ1-1; tentative D call: TRBD1 (6 bases). The CDR3 sequence is CSVVGGTGANTEAFF. DNA of the CDR3: TGCAGCGTAGTGGGGGGGACGGGGGCGAACACTGAAGCTTTCTTT. Drawing the rest from reference TRBV29-1 and TRBJ1-1, the complete variable domain is SAVISQKPSRDICQRGTSLTIQCQVDSQVTMMFWYRQQPGQSLTLIATANQGSEATYESGFVIDKFPISRPNLTFSTLTVSNMSPEDSSIYLCSVVGGTGANTEAFFGQGTRLTVV.